This section outlines one TCR beta chain sequence together with its context. The sample holds a few counts of this clonotype. The clone's antigen remains unknown. One base away there is no much larger clone; base qualities are not given. This sample is part of a study of spatial heterogeneity in lung cancer (dated by TCRdb to between 2018 and 2021). With respect to the entire study: The donors were more than 65 patients from the lung TRACERx cohort who had early-stage, untreated non-small cell lung cancer. Follow-up PBMC samples were sequenced whenever available, and the median time to follow-up was roughly two years after resection. Beta-chain transcripts were consistently detected in greater numbers than alpha-chain transcripts, which likely reflected higher beta-chain transcript abundance. In the raw uncorrected reads, each unique combination of TCR and UMI appeared more than ten times on average. In non-small cell lung cancer, the study quantitatively compared TCR alpha and beta repertoires across several tumor regions, matched nontumor lung, and blood. Nonsynonymous mutation counts, determined by whole-exome sequencing of tumor tissue, were related to TCR repertoire features. At surgery, roughly 220 tumor regions, roughly 62 matched nontumor lung samples and 56 PBMC samples were TCR-sequenced for both alpha and beta chains. Overall results and qualifications from the work: Additional single-cell paired TCR alpha and beta sequencing was considered necessary to confirm, at a functional level, the hypothesis that regional TCRs recognize regional mutations. Only around 14 patients were included in the comparisons of baseline and follow-up blood repertoires. Ubiquitous expanded tumor TCRs were detected in blood more often at tumor resection than at routine follow-up.

The sample's time point label, in plain terms: blood at routine non-recurrence follow-up after resection. For TCR sequencing, whole RNA was extracted from tumor and nontumor lung tissue, or from cryopreserved PBMC samples, and no cell sorting was done. Only patients with enough RNA available from two or more tumor regions were chosen for TCR sequencing. The protocol used for the library was 5' RACE. Sequencing instrument: NextSeq 500. To allow correction of PCR and sequencing errors, the TCR library protocol tagged every TCR cDNA molecule with a unique molecular identifier. The original pipeline was this. Decombinator tools were used for TCR identification, UMI-based error correction and CDR3 extraction. TCRs above a frequency of 2 per 1,000, corresponding to the top 1% of the tumor frequency distribution, were defined as expanded. Rényi diversity was computed with the R vegan package after subsampling each repertoire 100 times to 5,000 TCRs. CDR3 similarity networks were constructed using string-kernel similarity of amino acid triplets, with links drawn between CDR3s whose pairwise similarity was above 0.82. TCRdb reanalyzed the raw reads on its own, using fastp at Q25 for trimming and MiXCR for clone calling, and kept in-frame beta chains. Identical CDR3 protein sequences are pooled into one entry, listed with their most common genes and DNA. The V and J calls were not made by the authors but by TCRdb's processing. For this sample the table gives about 43,000 distinct CDR3 sequences, of which about 23% were detected only once. The top ten constitute under 8% of the sample.

V is cut by 1 base and J by 8 bases, and the space between the germline ends is 17 bases. From its cysteine to its phenylalanine, the CDR3 spans 15 amino acids. The entry retains the CDR3 DNA only, 45 bases that are in frame from base 1. CDR1 and CDR2 are drawn from the germline V gene: MNHNS, SASEGT. The receptor chain draws on TRBV6-1 and TRBJ1-2; a confident D gene designation cannot be given. Sequenced here: PBMCs, sampled at follow-up. This TCR derives from a female donor with early-stage non-small cell lung cancer. The DNA reads as follows: TGTGCCAGCAGTGAAGTTTTGTCGAGGGCTGGAGGCTACACCTTC. This sequence encodes CASSEVLSRAGGYTF.